The 24 T cell receptor beta chains below were found in one sample sequenced in a study of cytomegalovirus exposure and HLA in healthy donors. Primers: 60 Vbeta forward and 13 Jbeta reverse. Method: immunoSEQ multiplex PCR; TCRdb's copy keeps in-frame clones and lacks some. The sample contains some 180,000 clones, 79% of which appear only once. The specimen was PBMCs. The origin of the receptors is a young woman in good health and CMV-seropositive.

CDR3 loop: CASSPDAGGETQYF. CDR3 DNA sequence: TGTGCCAGCTCACCGGACGCGGGAGGGGAGACCCAGTACTTC. The rearrangement joins TRBV18 to TRBJ2-5, with 9 positions matching TRBD2. V lost 3 bases to trimming and J lost 5 bases; unmatched junction nucleotides: 4. The CDR3 is made up of 14 amino acids. The V gene's germline CDR1 is KGHSH and CDR2 LQKENI. Combining the CDR3 with reference TRBV18 and TRBJ2-5 gives the whole variable domain NAGVMQNPRHLVRRRGQEARLRCSPMKGHSHVYWYRQLPEEGLKFMVYLQKENIIDESGMPKERFSAEFPKEGPSILRIQQVVRGDSAAYFCASSPDAGGETQYFGPGTRLLVL.

This clone was found once. The genes are TRBV4-2 and TRBJ1-5; D is possibly TRBD1 (6 bases). Germline CDR1 and CDR2: LGHNA and YNFKEQ. The CDR3 consists of 17 residues. The ends were cut back, 0 bases at V and 4 bases at J, with 16 bases in the middle. The CDR3 sequence is CASSQDPGQRSNQPQHF. The CDR3 nucleotides read TGTGCCAGCAGCCAAGACCCCGGACAGAGGTCTAATCAGCCCCAGCATTTT.

This rearrangement joins TRBV12-5 to TRBJ2-5, with 7 bases aligning to TRBD1. After removal of 5 bases from V and 3 bases from J, the junction contained 6 bases not matched to a gene. CDR1 is LGHNT and CDR2 is FRNRAP in the germline V gene. The CDR3 is 14 amino acids. The CDR3 nucleotides are TGTGCTAGTGGTCGTCCCGGGACAGAAGAGACCCAGTACTTC. Its translation is CASGRPGTEETQYF.

V is TRBV5-6 and J is TRBJ2-3; 9 bases agree with TRBD2. The V gene end was trimmed by 4 bases and the J gene end by 4 bases; junction bases not matched to a gene: 13. CDR1 is SGHDT and CDR2 is YYEEEE in the germline V gene. The CDR3 runs to 17 residues. The CDR3 DNA is TGTGCCAGCAGCGGGGCGGGGCTAGCGGGATTCGCAGATACGCAGTATTTT. Residues: CASSGAGLAGFADTQYF.

The chain combines TRBV6-4 with TRBJ1-5; 11 nucleotides align to TRBD1. Germline V gene lookup returns CDR1 MRHNA and CDR2 SNTAGT. This CDR3 has 17 residues. J gave up 4 bases and V 10 bases, and 15 bases lay outside the gene matches. CDR3 amino acids: CANYSKPGQGVNQPQHF. CDR3 in DNA: TGTGCCAACTATTCAAAACCGGGACAGGGGGTGAATCAGCCCCAGCATTTT.

The genes are TRBV5-1 and TRBJ2-7; the D gene is possibly TRBD1 (5 bases). The CDR3 length is 15 residues. Trimming took off 1 base at V and 3 bases at J, with 14 bases between the two ends. CDR1 and CDR2 (germline): SGHRS, YFSETQ. This CDR3 reads CASSLRQGLIYEQYF. CDR3 coding DNA: TGCGCCAGCAGCTTGAGGCAGGGCTTAATCTACGAGCAGTACTTC.

V gene TRBV5-4 combines with J gene TRBJ2-4, with a possible D match to TRBD2 (6 bases). Germline loops: CDR1 SGHNT, CDR2 YYREEE (reference sequence). Deletions cut 0 bases from V and 8 bases from J, with 12 bases between. CDR3 length equals 14 residues. The CDR3 spells CASSLAGEVDIQYF. CDR3 DNA: TGTGCCAGCAGCTTGGCGGGGGAGGTGGACATTCAGTACTTC.

The chain links TRBV7-9 to TRBJ1-2; TRBD1 aligns across 11 bases. CDR1 SEHNR and CDR2 FQNEAQ come from the germline V gene (reference sequence). The junction had 12 bases not matched to a gene; V was cut back by 7 bases and J by 2 bases. The CDR3 loop spans 17 amino acids. The CDR3 DNA is TGTGCCAGCAACCCTCCGGGACAGGGGGGGGCGAACTATGGCTACACCTTC. Translating gives CASNPPGQGGANYGYTF.

The chain carries TRBV7-6 and TRBJ1-1; D is possibly TRBD1 (5 bases). Germline V gene data show CDR1 as SGHVS and CDR2 as FNYEAQ. Trimming stripped 5 bases from V and 6 bases from J, with 10 bases between. This CDR3 region has 12 residues. CDR3 sequence: CASSDAGAEAFF. Here the CDR3 DNA reads TGTGCCAGCAGCGACGCGGGGGCTGAAGCTTTCTTT.

V and J are TRBV7-9 and TRBJ2-1; 7 positions match TRBD1. The trim removed 4 bases at V and 2 bases at J, leaving 17 bases unmatched. CDR3 length: 19 amino acids. Germline CDR1 is SEHNR and CDR2 is FQNEAQ (reference sequence). The CDR3 reads CASSSTSNRGRFAYNEQFF. CDR3 bases: TGTGCCAGCAGCTCAACTTCCAACAGGGGTAGATTTGCCTACAATGAGCAGTTCTTC.

V usage is TRBV11-3 and J usage is TRBJ1-2; 7 nucleotides line up with TRBD1. The V segment lost 5 bases and the J segment 4 bases; nucleotides outside the gene matches: 10. In germline, CDR1 is SGHNT, CDR2 YENEEA. The CDR3 covers 15 residues. This CDR3 is CASSGRTGLPYGYTF. The CDR3 DNA reads TGTGCCAGCAGCGGACGGACAGGCCTGCCCTATGGCTACACCTTC.

The chain joins TRBV19 to TRBJ1-1; D gene uncertain. V was cut by 4 bases and J by 3 bases, with 12 bases left in between. The V gene's germline CDR1 is LNHDA and CDR2 SQIVND (reference sequence). The length of the CDR3 is 14 residues. The CDR3 DNA follows: TGTGCCAGTAGTAGCGAGGGTTCATACACTGAAGCTTTCTTT. Its protein is CASSSEGSYTEAFF.

The chain is built from TRBV6-6 and TRBJ1-2; TRBD1 agrees at 7 bases. The germline CDR1 and CDR2 sequences are MNHNY and SVGAGI (reference sequence). CDR3 length: 12 amino acids. Trimming removed 6 bases from V and 6 bases from J; junction bases left unmatched: 4. The CDR3 loop reads CASRYRGDGYTF. For the CDR3, the DNA is TGTGCCAGCAGGTACAGGGGTGATGGCTACACCTTC.

The chain joins TRBV4-3 to TRBJ2-7; tentatively, D is TRBD1 (5 bases). Trimming took off 2 bases at V and 2 bases at J, with 13 bases between the two ends. Germline CDR1 reads LGHNA; CDR2 reads YSLEER. The CDR3 contains 15 residues. The CDR3 here is CASSQSREGTYEQYF. For the CDR3, the DNA is TGCGCCAGCAGCCAAAGCAGGGAAGGGACCTACGAGCAGTACTTC.

J is TRBJ1-1 and V is TRBV11-3, with a possible D match to TRBD1 (5 bases). Germline V CDR1 and CDR2: SGHNT, YENEEA. V lost 5 bases and J 0 bases, leaving 13 bases between the germline ends. The CDR3 consists of 15 residues. The CDR3 protein is CASSPAGPVNTEAFF. CDR3 nucleotides: TGTGCCAGCAGCCCAGCAGGGCCGGTGAACACTGAAGCTTTCTTT.

V usage is TRBV13 and J usage is TRBJ1-2, with 7 bases identical to TRBD1. The germline V gene encodes CDR1 PRHDT and CDR2 FYEKMQ (reference sequence). This CDR3 spans 12 amino acids. V dropped 8 bases and J dropped 3; count of bases not matched to a gene: 3. CDR3 nucleotides: TGTGCCAGCGGGACAGAGGACTATGGCTACACCTTC. Its protein product is CASGTEDYGYTF.

The chain joins TRBV7-9 to TRBJ2-7; a weak D match, TRBD1 (6 bases). The germline V gene encodes CDR1 SEHNR and CDR2 FQNEAQ (reference sequence). The germline V and J ends were trimmed by 0 bases and 3 bases, with 9 bases remaining between them. The CDR3 consists of 14 residues. The CDR3 here is CASSLADSDYEQYF. The DNA of the CDR3 is TGTGCCAGCAGCTTAGCGGACAGCGACTACGAGCAGTACTTC.

This rearrangement joins TRBV10-3 to TRBJ2-2; 8 bases agree with TRBD1. In germline, CDR1 is ENHRY, CDR2 SYGVKD. The CDR3 has 16 amino acids. J lost 1 base, V lost 4 bases, and 5 bases had no gene match. The CDR3 is CAISVSGTGNTGELFF. The CDR3 bases are TGTGCCATCAGTGTTTCCGGGACAGGGAACACCGGGGAGCTGTTTTTT.

The chain combines TRBV5-4 with TRBJ1-2; D gene uncertain. Germline V gene sequence: CDR1 SGHNT, CDR2 YYREEE (reference sequence). V was cut by 0 bases and J by 2 bases, with 8 bases left in between. CDR3 size: 14 residues. The CDR3 sequence is CASSLAVRNYGYTF. The DNA of the CDR3 is TGTGCCAGCAGCTTGGCCGTCAGAAACTATGGCTACACCTTC.

The CDR3 nucleotides are TGCAGCGTTGAAATCTCGGGCGGGGTCTCACACTCATACCTGCCAGCTTTCTTT. The encoded protein is CSVEISGGVSHSYLPAFF. The gene calls are TRBV29-1 and TRBJ1-1; D gene uncertain. V was pared by 2 bases and J by 10 bases, with 32 bases between. The CDR3 covers 18 residues. Germline V gene sequence: CDR1 SQVTM, CDR2 ANQGSEA.

This chain uses TRBV18 with TRBJ2-7, with 7 bases that match TRBD1. The CDR3 is made up of 13 amino acids. Germline V gene lookup returns CDR1 KGHSH and CDR2 LQKENI. Trimming removed 2 bases from V and 3 bases from J; junction bases left unmatched: 1. The CDR3 DNA sequence: TGTGCCAGCTCACCAGGGACAGACTACGAGCAGTACTTC. Translated: CASSPGTDYEQYF.

In this sample, this clone turned up a few times. The chain employs TRBV19 and TRBJ1-1; TRBD1 aligns across 8 bases. CDR3 size: 13 residues. Germline assignment: CDR1 LNHDA and CDR2 SQIVND (reference sequence). V was pared by 10 bases and J by 9 bases, with 13 bases of the junction left unmatched. CDR3 coding DNA: TGTGCCACCCTCAAGTCCGACAGGGGAAAAGCTTTCTTT. Translation gives CATLKSDRGKAFF.

This clone was counted only a few times. The gene calls are TRBV14 and TRBJ1-6, with 7 bases aligning to TRBD1. The CDR3 extends over 13 amino acids. The germline CDR1 and CDR2 sequences are SGHDN and FVKESK. The V segment lost 8 bases and the J segment 8 bases; nucleotides outside the gene matches: 6. The CDR3 loop reads CASYTGAHSPLHF. The CDR3 DNA reads as TGTGCCAGCTACACAGGGGCTCATTCACCCCTCCACTTT.

The rearrangement uses TRBV4-2 and TRBJ2-7, with TRBD2 matching over 15 bases. The CDR3 length is 18 residues. With 4 bases clipped from V and 0 bases from J, the junction kept 7 bases outside the gene matches. Germline CDR1 and CDR2: LGHNA and YNFKEQ. The CDR3, as DNA: TGTGCCAGCAGCCCCGGGACTAGCGGGGGGCCGAGCTCCTACGAGCAGTACTTC. This encodes CASSPGTSGGPSSYEQYF.